The 12 T cell receptor beta chains below all came from one sample that was sequenced in a study of blood T cell repertoires in COVID-19. The protocol was immunoSEQ multiplex PCR, while the TCRdb copy is restricted to in-frame clones and leaves out a portion. The data contain 150,000 or so clones, 82% of them seen just once; the ten biggest clones take up under 9%. Sequencing was done on a sample of peripheral blood. These receptors were taken from a woman aged 40 to 49 with COVID-19, enrolled during active disease.

The sample holds a few counts of this clone. The J gene is TRBJ2-7, the V gene TRBV12-3 or TRBV12-4; possible D gene TRBD2, 5 bases. The CDR3 has 13 residues. V was trimmed by 6 bases and J by 1 base, leaving 10 bases between them. The CDR3: CASSLDYSYEQYV. The CDR3 nucleotides are TGTGCCAGCAGCCTAGACTATTCCTACGAGCAGTACGTC.

In its sample, this clone was seen a few times. V and J are TRBV6-5 and TRBJ1-4; D not resolved. Deletions cut 0 bases from V and 10 bases from J, with 12 bases between. The CDR3 is 14 amino acids. Germline assignment: CDR1 MNHEY and CDR2 SVGAGI. This CDR3 is CASSYSSDFLKLFF. The CDR3 nucleotides read TGTGCCAGCAGTTACTCGAGTGACTTTCTAAAACTGTTTTTT.

The V and J genes are TRBV27 and TRBJ2-7; D is possibly TRBD2 (5 bases). CDR1 MNHEY and CDR2 SMNVEV come from the germline V gene (reference sequence). This CDR3 contains 13 residues. Trimming pared 2 bases from V and 0 bases from J, leaving 5 bases between. The CDR3 sequence is CASSLGLSYEQYF. The CDR3 DNA reads as TGTGCCAGCAGTTTAGGACTCTCCTACGAGCAGTACTTC.

V and J are TRBV2 and TRBJ1-1; TRBD1 is a possible D gene (6 bases). V was pared by 4 bases and J by 4 bases, with 19 bases between. Germline CDR1 reads SNHLY; CDR2 reads FYNNEI. The length of the CDR3 is 16 residues. CDR3 protein: CASSAPRPGGGTEAFF. For the CDR3, the DNA is TGTGCCAGCAGTGCCCCTCGTCCGGGGGGCGGCACTGAAGCTTTCTTT.

The chain recombines TRBV6-1 with TRBJ2-7; the D gene is possibly TRBD2 (6 bases). V was pared by 0 bases and J by 3 bases, with 24 bases between. Looked up from germline, CDR1 is MNHNS and CDR2 is SASEGT. This CDR3 has 19 residues. CDR3 DNA: TGTGCCAGCAGTGAAGCTTCCCTCTCATGGGGGGTATTAGACTACGAGCAGTACTTC. This translates into CASSEASLSWGVLDYEQYF.

At least ten counts were recorded for this clone. The chain couples TRBV2 to TRBJ1-2; 9 bases match TRBD1. The germline CDR1 and CDR2 sequences are SNHLY and FYNNEI. V shed 5 bases and J 8 bases; nucleotides not matched to a gene: 6. This CDR3 contains 13 residues. CDR3 region: CASSRDRETGYTF. Here the CDR3 DNA reads TGTGCCAGCAGTCGGGACAGGGAGACGGGCTACACCTTC. The complete variable domain, with remaining parts taken from reference TRBV2 and TRBJ1-2, reads EPEVTQTPSHQVTQMGQEVILRCVPISNHLYFYWYRQILGQKVEFLVSFYNNEISEKSEIFDDQFSVERPDGSNFTLKIRSTKLEDSAMYFCASSRDRETGYTFGSGTRLTVV.

Remarks on this clone: The sample has other DNA sequences that encode this CDR3 too. This sequence joins TRBV7-2 and TRBJ2-2, with a possible D match to TRBD2 (5 bases). CDR1 and CDR2 (germline): SGHTA, FQGNSA. The CDR3 covers 13 residues. V lost 3 bases and J lost 5, with 7 bases in between. The CDR3 DNA reads as TGTGCCAGCAGCTTTAGGGAGACCGGGGAGCTGTTTTTT. Its translation is CASSFRETGELFF. The entire variable domain, with the rest obtained from reference TRBV7-2 and TRBJ2-2, is as follows: GAGVSQSPSNKVTEKGKDVELRCDPISGHTALYWYRQSLGQGLEFLIYFQGNSAPDKSGLPSDRFSAERTGGSVSTLTIQRTQQEDSAVYLCASSFRETGELFFGEGSRLTVL.

The CDR3: CASSLGSGSDTQYF. CDR3 DNA sequence: TGTGCCAGCAGCTTGGGGTCGGGATCAGATACGCAGTATTTT. This chain joins TRBV7-9 and TRBJ2-3, with a tentative D call TRBD2 (5 bases). Germline CDR1 is SEHNR and CDR2 is FQNEAQ (reference sequence). The CDR3 spans 14 residues. V was clipped by 3 bases and J by 4 bases, with 11 bases between them.

The rearrangement joins TRBV5-4 to TRBJ2-1; 10 bases are shared with TRBD2. The V and J ends lost 0 bases and 7 bases, in that order; junction bases with no gene match: 10. The CDR3 is 17 amino acids. Germline-derived CDR1 and CDR2 are SGHNT and YYREEE (reference sequence). CDR3 bases: TGTGCCAGCAGCTTGGCCGTAAGGACAGCGGGGGGGAATGAGCAGTTCTTC. Translating gives CASSLAVRTAGGNEQFF.

The J gene is TRBJ2-4, the V gene TRBV29-1; D unresolved. The CDR3 contains 12 residues. Trimming took off 7 bases at V and 4 bases at J, with 11 bases between the two ends. Germline CDR1 is SQVTM and CDR2 is ANQGSEA. The CDR3 DNA sequence: TGCAGCGCGGTCTTCCGGAAAAACATTCAGTACTTC. It encodes CSAVFRKNIQYF.

This chain links TRBV3-1 (or the pseudogene TRBV3-2) with TRBJ2-1, with TRBD2 matching over 8 bases. This CDR3 region has 15 residues. V lost 3 bases and J lost 4; bases outside the gene matches: 5. Germline CDR1 is LGHDT and CDR2 is YNNKEL (reference sequence). Here the CDR3 reads CASSHSGGAYNEQFF. DNA for the CDR3: TGTGCCAGCAGCCACTCGGGGGGGGCATACAATGAGCAGTTCTTC.

The rearrangement uses TRBV11-2 and TRBJ2-3, with 8 positions matching TRBD1. Trimming took 3 bases from V and 2 from J; bases not matched to a gene: 4. The CDR3 totals 15 residues. The germline V gene encodes CDR1 SGHAT and CDR2 FQNNGV. DNA of the CDR3: TGTGCCAGCAGCTTGGACAGGGTAAACACAGATACGCAGTATTTT. It codes for CASSLDRVNTDTQYF.